These 8 T cell receptor beta chains share one sample of origin, sequenced in a study of T cell responses to AZD1222 COVID-19 vaccine. TCRdb's copy holds only in-frame clones and misses some; the assay was immunoSEQ multiplex PCR. The sample records about 140,000 clones, roughly 90% being singletons. Specimen: peripheral blood, collected on day 0 of AZD1222 vaccination. These receptors were obtained from an adult in good health.

V and J are TRBV7-9 and TRBJ2-7; D might be TRBD1 or TRBD2, each matching 5 bases. The CDR3 covers 12 residues. From germline, CDR1 is SEHNR and CDR2 FQNEAQ (reference sequence). The ends were cut back, 5 bases at V and 9 bases at J, with 14 bases in the middle. In nucleotides, the CDR3 is TGTGCCAGCAGCCCACAGGACTTCCCGCAGTACTTC. Amino acid sequence: CASSPQDFPQYF. The whole variable domain, remainder taken from reference TRBV7-9 and TRBJ2-7, is DTGVSQNPRHKITKRGQNVTFRCDPISEHNRLYWYRQTLGQGPEFLTYFQNEAQLEKSRLLSDRFSAERPKGSFSTLEIQRTEQGDSAMYLCASSPQDFPQYFGPGTRLTVT.

The J gene is TRBJ2-2, the V gene TRBV10-1, with TRBD2 matching over 8 bases. V was pared by 7 bases and J by 0 bases, with 16 bases of the junction left unmatched. CDR3 size: 19 residues. Germline CDR1 WNHNN, CDR2 SYGVQD (reference sequence). DNA of the CDR3: TGCGCCAGCACTGGATCCGAATTTGGGCGGGGGGCGAACACCGGGGAGCTGTTTTTT. Translating it yields CASTGSEFGRGANTGELFF.

The chain combines TRBV6-5 with TRBJ2-1; a possible D gene is TRBD2 (5 bases). The CDR3 length is 16 residues. V was trimmed by 3 bases and J by 0 bases, leaving 12 bases between them. CDR1 is MNHEY, CDR2 SVGAGI, per germline. This chain's CDR3 is CASSYLLGSSYNEQFF. In DNA form, the CDR3 reads TGTGCCAGCAGTTATCTACTGGGGAGCTCCTACAATGAGCAGTTCTTC.

This chain connects TRBV4-2 to TRBJ1-4; a weak D match, TRBD1 (6 bases). In germline, CDR1 is LGHNA, CDR2 YNFKEQ. CDR3 length equals 15 residues. Deletions cut 1 base from V and 8 bases from J, with 14 bases between. This CDR3 reads CASSQAGHGQEKLFF. CDR3 nucleotide sequence: TGTGCCAGCAGCCAAGCGGGACACGGTCAGGAAAAACTGTTTTTT.

This chain connects TRBV5-8 to TRBJ1-1; D gene ambiguous. V was pared by 6 bases and J by 7 bases, with 10 bases between. The CDR3 loop spans 11 amino acids. Germline lookup yields CDR1 SGHTS and CDR2 YDEGEE. Written as DNA, the CDR3 is TGTGCCAGCACCACGTGGGGTGAAGCTTTCTTT. It specifies CASTTWGEAFF.

The rearrangement uses TRBV7-9 and TRBJ2-1; D may correspond to TRBD1 or TRBD2 (5 bases each). The CDR3 sequence is 15 residues long. Germline CDR1 and CDR2: SEHNR and FQNEAQ (reference sequence). Trimming removed 5 bases at V and 4 bases at J, with 15 bases between. The CDR3: CASSGAWRWYNEQFF. The CDR3 bases are TGTGCCAGCAGCGGGGCGTGGAGGTGGTACAATGAGCAGTTCTTC.

This clone was detected only once. The chain couples TRBV12-3 or TRBV12-4 to TRBJ1-2, with D maybe TRBD1 (6 bases). Trimming shortened V by 4 bases and J by 6 bases, and 12 bases separated the two germline ends. This CDR3 is 13 amino acids long. DNA of the CDR3: TGTGCCAGCAGTTCGACCGGACAGCATGGCTACACCTTC. As protein: CASSSTGQHGYTF.

V and J are TRBV2 and TRBJ2-7, with D uncertain. Germline CDR1 SNHLY, CDR2 FYNNEI. The CDR3 extends over 11 amino acids. Trimming shortened V by 8 bases and J by 6 bases, and 11 bases separated the two germline ends. CDR3 protein: CASQKTAEQYF. Here the CDR3 DNA reads TGTGCCAGCCAAAAAACGGCCGAGCAGTACTTC. The variable domain in full, with the rest retrieved from reference TRBV2 and TRBJ2-7, is EPEVTQTPSHQVTQMGQEVILRCVPISNHLYFYWYRQILGQKVEFLVSFYNNEISEKSEIFDDQFSVERPDGSNFTLKIRSTKLEDSAMYFCASQKTAEQYFGPGTRLTVT.